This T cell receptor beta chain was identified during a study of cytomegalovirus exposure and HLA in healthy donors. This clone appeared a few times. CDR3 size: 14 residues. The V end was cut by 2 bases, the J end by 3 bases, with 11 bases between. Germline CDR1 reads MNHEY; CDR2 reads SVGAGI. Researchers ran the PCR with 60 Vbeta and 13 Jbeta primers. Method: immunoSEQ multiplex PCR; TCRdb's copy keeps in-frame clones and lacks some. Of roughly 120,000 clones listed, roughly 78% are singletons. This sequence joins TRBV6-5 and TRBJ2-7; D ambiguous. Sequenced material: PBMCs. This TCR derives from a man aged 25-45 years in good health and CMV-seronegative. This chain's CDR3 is CASSYSIENYEQYF. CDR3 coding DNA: TGTGCCAGCAGTTACAGCATCGAGAACTACGAGCAGTACTTC.